Below are 5 T cell receptor beta chains sequenced from a single sample in a study of CD8 T cells in ankylosing spondylitis. Overall study findings and caveats: Characteristic, it appeared, of ankylosing spondylitis blood was a TCR beta motif of roughly 8 highly homologous variants.

No antigens are known for them. TCRdb passed the 5' RACE reads through MiXCR, listing each CDR3 protein once. This sample has 250,000 to 350,000 distinct CDR3 sequences, with around 7.6% found just once. The source material was blood, either unsorted or a sorted T cell fraction (not recorded which). These receptors came from a male donor with ankylosing spondylitis.

The chain combines TRBV27 with TRBJ2-7; D unclear. V was trimmed by 10 bases and J by 6 bases, leaving 16 bases between them. Germline V lookup: CDR1 MNHEY, CDR2 SMNVEV (reference sequence). The CDR3 loop spans 12 amino acids. As DNA, the CDR3 is TGTGCCACCCAAGAGAGCGCGCGCGAGCAGTACTTC. It is translated as CATQESAREQYF.

In its sample, this clonotype was seen a few times. The chain recombines TRBV25-1 with TRBJ1-1, with D uncertain. The CDR3 runs 14 residues. The germline CDR1 and CDR2 sequences are MGHDK and SYGVNS. Trimming pared 4 bases from V and 5 bases from J, leaving 14 bases between. The CDR3 DNA sequence: TGTGCCAGCAGTGTGACATCTAGGCGAACTGAAGCTTTCTTT. This codes for CASSVTSRRTEAFF.

This clonotype appeared a few times. The V gene is TRBV9, the J gene TRBJ2-7; 10 bases match TRBD1. Unmatched junction bases numbered 3, after V lost 0 bases and J lost 6 bases. Germline CDR1 SGDLS, CDR2 YYNGEE. The CDR3 spans 14 residues. The CDR3 coding sequence is TGTGCCAGCAGCGTAGGACAGGGGGCCGGCGAGCAGTACTTC. Translation: CASSVGQGAGEQYF.

Ten or more counts support this clonotype. J is TRBJ2-1 and V is TRBV20-1, with TRBD2 matching 7 bases. This CDR3 is built from 13 residues. The V and J ends lost 4 bases and 8 bases, in that order; junction bases with no gene match: 8. Germline V gene lookup returns CDR1 DFQATT and CDR2 SNEGSKA (reference sequence). The CDR3 reads CSANRGSGDEQFF. Here the CDR3 DNA reads TGCAGTGCTAATCGCGGGAGTGGGGATGAGCAGTTCTTC.

This clonotype has only a few counts. The chain employs TRBV7-9 and TRBJ1-4; D unresolved. With 1 base removed from V and 7 bases from J, the gap between germline ends came to 13 bases. The length of the CDR3 is 15 residues. Germline-derived CDR1 and CDR2 are SEHNR and FQNEAQ (reference sequence). For the CDR3, the DNA is TGTGCCAGCAGCTTAGGGAACGACGCGGGTGAAAAACTGTTTTTT. The encoded protein is CASSLGNDAGEKLFF. The full variable domain, in which reference TRBV7-9 and TRBJ1-4 provide the parts outside the CDR3, is DTGVSQNPRHKITKRGQNVTFRCDPISEHNRLYWYRQTLGQGPEFLTYFQNEAQLEKSRLLSDRFSAERPKGSFSTLEIQRTEQGDSAMYLCASSLGNDAGEKLFFGSGTQLSVL.